The clone carrying this TCR beta chain was detected only a few times. CDR3 length: 12 residues. V trimming: 3 bases; J trimming: 6 bases; junction bases outside the gene matches: 1. Clones were read by immunoSEQ multiplex PCR, and TCRdb kept only the in-frame ones, dropping some. The sample records roughly 100,000 clones, 88% being singletons. The sample belongs to a study of blood T cell repertoires in COVID-19. Sequencing was done on a sample of peripheral blood. The origin of this receptor is a woman aged 70-85 years with acute or convalescent COVID-19. The chain couples TRBV12-3 or TRBV12-4 to TRBJ2-5; 7 nucleotides agree with TRBD2. This chain's CDR3 is CASSLGGKTQYF. CDR3 bases: TGTGCCAGCAGTTTGGGGGGGAAGACCCAGTACTTC.